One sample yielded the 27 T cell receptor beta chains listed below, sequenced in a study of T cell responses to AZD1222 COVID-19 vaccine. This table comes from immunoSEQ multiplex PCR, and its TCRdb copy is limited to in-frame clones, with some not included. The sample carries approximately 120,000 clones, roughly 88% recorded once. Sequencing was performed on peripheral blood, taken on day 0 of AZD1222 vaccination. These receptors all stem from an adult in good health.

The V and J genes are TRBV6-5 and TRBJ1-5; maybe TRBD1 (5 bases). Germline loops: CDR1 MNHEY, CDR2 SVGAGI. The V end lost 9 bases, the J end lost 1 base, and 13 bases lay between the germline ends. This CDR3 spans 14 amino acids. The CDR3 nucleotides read TGTGCCAGTCGAGGGGAATTCAGCAATCAGCCCCAGCATTTT. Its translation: CASRGEFSNQPQHF.

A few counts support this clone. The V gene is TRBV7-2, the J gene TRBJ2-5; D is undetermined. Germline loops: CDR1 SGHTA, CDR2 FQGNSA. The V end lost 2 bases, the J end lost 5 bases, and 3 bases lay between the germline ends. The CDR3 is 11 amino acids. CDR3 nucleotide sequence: TGTGCCAGCAGCTTACACGAGACCCAGTACTTC. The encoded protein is CASSLHETQYF.

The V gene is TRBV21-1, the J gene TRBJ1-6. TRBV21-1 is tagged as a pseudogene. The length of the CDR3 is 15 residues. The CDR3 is CASSNRSSYNSPLHF. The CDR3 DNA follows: TGTGCCAGCAGCAACAGGAGCTCCTATAATTCACCCCTCCACTTT.

The DNA of the CDR3 is TGTGCCAGCAGCGTAGCCCCGACAGGGAATCAAGAGACCCAGTACTTC. It encodes CASSVAPTGNQETQYF. The chain couples TRBV9 to TRBJ2-5, with 7 positions matching TRBD1. The CDR3 extends over 16 amino acids. The germline V gene has CDR1 SGDLS and CDR2 YYNGEE. V trimming: 0 bases; J trimming: 2 bases; junction bases outside the gene matches: 7.

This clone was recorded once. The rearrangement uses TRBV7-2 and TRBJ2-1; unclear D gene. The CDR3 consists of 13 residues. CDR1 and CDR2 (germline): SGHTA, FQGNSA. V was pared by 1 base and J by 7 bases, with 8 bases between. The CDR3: CASSLVWVNEQFF. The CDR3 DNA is TGTGCCAGCAGCTTAGTTTGGGTTAATGAGCAGTTCTTC.

The CDR3 protein is CASSPGQGSSYNSPLHF. In DNA, the CDR3 is TGCGCCAGCAGCCCGGGACAGGGCAGCTCCTATAATTCACCCCTCCACTTT. The V call is TRBV5-1, the J call TRBJ1-6; 9 nucleotides line up with TRBD1. CDR1 SGHRS and CDR2 YFSETQ come from the germline V gene. The CDR3 runs to 17 residues. V lost 4 bases, J lost 0 bases, and 5 bases stayed unmatched. Full variable domain (remainder filled in from reference TRBV5-1 and TRBJ1-6): KAGVTQTPRYLIKTRGQQVTLSCSPISGHRSVSWYQQTPGQGLQFLFEYFSETQRNKGNFPGRFSGRQFSNSRSEMNVSTLELGDSALYLCASSPGQGSSYNSPLHFGNGTRLTVT.

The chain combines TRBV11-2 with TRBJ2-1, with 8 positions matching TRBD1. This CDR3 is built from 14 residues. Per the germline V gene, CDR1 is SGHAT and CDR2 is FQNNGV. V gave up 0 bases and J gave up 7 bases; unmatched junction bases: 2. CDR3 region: CASSLDTGGNEQFF. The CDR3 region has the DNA TGTGCCAGCAGCTTAGATACAGGGGGAAATGAGCAGTTCTTC.

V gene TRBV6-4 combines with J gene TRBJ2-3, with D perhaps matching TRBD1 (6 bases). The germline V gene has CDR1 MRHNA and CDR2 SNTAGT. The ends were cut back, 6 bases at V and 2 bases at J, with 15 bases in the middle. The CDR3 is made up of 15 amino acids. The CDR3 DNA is TGTGCCAGCAGCGCCAAGTCAGGGGCCACAGATACGCAGTATTTT. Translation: CASSAKSGATDTQYF.

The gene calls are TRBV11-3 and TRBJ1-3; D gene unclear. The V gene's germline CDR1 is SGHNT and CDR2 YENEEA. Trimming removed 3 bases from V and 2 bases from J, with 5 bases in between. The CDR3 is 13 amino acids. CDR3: CASSLEAGNTIYF. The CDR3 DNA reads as TGTGCCAGCAGCTTGGAGGCTGGAAACACCATATATTTT.

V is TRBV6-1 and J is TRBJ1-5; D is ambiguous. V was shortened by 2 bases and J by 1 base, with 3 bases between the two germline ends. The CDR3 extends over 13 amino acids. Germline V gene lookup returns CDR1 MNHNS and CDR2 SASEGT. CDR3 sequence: CASSEQSNQPQHF. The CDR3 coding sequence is TGTGCCAGCAGTGAACAGAGCAATCAGCCCCAGCATTTT.

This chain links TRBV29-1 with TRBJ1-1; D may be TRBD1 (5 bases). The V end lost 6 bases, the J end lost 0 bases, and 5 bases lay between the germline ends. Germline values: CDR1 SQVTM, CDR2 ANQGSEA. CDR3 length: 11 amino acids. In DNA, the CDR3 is TGCAGCGTGGGACTGAACACTGAAGCTTTCTTT. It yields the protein CSVGLNTEAFF.

The CDR3 DNA is TGTGCCAGCACCTTGGACACCCGCGTGGGAGAGACCCAGTACTTC. Its translation: CASTLDTRVGETQYF. The chain joins TRBV2 to TRBJ2-5; possibly TRBD1 for D (5 bases). Germline V gene data show CDR1 as SNHLY and CDR2 as FYNNEI. V lost 7 bases and J lost 4, with 19 bases in between. The CDR3 totals 15 residues.

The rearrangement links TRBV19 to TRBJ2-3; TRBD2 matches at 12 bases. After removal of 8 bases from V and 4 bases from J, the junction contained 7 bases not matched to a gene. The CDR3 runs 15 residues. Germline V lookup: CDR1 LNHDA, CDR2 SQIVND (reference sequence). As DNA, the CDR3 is TGTGCCAGTCGAAGGACTAGCGGGACAGCAGATACGCAGTATTTT. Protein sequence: CASRRTSGTADTQYF.

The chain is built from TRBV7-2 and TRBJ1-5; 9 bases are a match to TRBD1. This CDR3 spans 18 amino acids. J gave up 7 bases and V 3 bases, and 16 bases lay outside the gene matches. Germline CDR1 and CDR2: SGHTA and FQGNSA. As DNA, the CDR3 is TGTGCCAGCAGCTTTGACCCGGGACAGGGACCCCCCGGGCAGCCCCAGCATTTT. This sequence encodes CASSFDPGQGPPGQPQHF.

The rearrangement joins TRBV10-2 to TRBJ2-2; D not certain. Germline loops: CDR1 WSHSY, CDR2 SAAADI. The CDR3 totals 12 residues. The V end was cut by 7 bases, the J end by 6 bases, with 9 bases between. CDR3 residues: CASTPRPGELFF. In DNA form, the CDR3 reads TGCGCCAGCACCCCTAGACCCGGGGAGCTGTTTTTT.

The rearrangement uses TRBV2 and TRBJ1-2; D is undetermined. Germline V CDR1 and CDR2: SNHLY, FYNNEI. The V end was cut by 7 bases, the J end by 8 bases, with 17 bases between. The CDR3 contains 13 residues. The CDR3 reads CASTPDIFGGYTF. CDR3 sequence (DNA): TGTGCCAGCACCCCTGACATTTTCGGAGGCTACACCTTC. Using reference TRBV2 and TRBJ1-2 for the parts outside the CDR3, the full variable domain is EPEVTQTPSHQVTQMGQEVILRCVPISNHLYFYWYRQILGQKVEFLVSFYNNEISEKSEIFDDQFSVERPDGSNFTLKIRSTKLEDSAMYFCASTPDIFGGYTFGSGTRLTVV.

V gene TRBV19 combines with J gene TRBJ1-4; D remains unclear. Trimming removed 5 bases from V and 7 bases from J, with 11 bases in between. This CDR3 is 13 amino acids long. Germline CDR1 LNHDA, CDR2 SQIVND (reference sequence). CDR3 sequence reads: CASSPSGSEKLFF. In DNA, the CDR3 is TGTGCCAGTAGTCCCTCGGGAAGTGAAAAACTGTTTTTT.

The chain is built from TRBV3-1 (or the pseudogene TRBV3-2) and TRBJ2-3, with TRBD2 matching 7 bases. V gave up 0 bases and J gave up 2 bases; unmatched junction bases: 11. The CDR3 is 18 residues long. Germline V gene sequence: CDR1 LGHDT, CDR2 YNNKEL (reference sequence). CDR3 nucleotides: TGTGCCAGCAGCCAAGAAGAGATGGCGGGGGACCTCACAGATACGCAGTATTTT. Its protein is CASSQEEMAGDLTDTQYF.

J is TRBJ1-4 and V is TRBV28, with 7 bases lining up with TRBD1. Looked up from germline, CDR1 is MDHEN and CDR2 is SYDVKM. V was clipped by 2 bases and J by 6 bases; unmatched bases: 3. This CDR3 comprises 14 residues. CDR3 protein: CASSLGGGDEKLFF. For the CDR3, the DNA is TGTGCCAGCAGTTTAGGAGGGGGCGATGAAAAACTGTTTTTT.

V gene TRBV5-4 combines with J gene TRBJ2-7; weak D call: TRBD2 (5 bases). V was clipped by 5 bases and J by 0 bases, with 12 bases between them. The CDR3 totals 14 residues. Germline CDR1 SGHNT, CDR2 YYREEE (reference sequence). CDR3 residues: CASSAQLASYEQYF. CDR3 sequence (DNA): TGTGCCAGCAGTGCCCAGCTAGCCTCCTACGAGCAGTACTTC.

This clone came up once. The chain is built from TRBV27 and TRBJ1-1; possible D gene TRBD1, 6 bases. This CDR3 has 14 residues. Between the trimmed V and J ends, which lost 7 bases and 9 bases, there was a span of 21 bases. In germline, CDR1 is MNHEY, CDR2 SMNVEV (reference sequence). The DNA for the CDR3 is TGTGCCAGCACCAAGGAGAGGGGAAGGGGGAAAGCTTTCTTT. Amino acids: CASTKERGRGKAFF.

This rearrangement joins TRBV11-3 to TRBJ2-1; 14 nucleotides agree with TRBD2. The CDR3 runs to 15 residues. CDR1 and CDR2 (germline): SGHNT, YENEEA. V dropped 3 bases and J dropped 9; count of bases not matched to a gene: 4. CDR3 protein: CASSLGLAGAGEQFF. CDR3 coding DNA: TGTGCCAGCAGCTTGGGACTAGCGGGAGCAGGTGAGCAGTTCTTC. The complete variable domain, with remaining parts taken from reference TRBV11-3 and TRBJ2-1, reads EAGVVQSPRYKIIEKKQPVAFWCNPISGHNTLYWYLQNLGQGPELLIRYENEEAVDDSQLPKDRFSAERLKGVDSTLKIQPAELGDSAVYLCASSLGLAGAGEQFFGPGTRLTVL.

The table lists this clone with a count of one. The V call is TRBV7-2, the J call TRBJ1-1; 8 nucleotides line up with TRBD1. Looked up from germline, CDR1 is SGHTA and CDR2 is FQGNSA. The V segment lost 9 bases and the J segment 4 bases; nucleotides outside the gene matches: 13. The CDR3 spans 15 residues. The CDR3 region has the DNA TGTGCCAGTTTTAGGGGCCAGGGGGCGAGCACTGAAGCTTTCTTT. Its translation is CASFRGQGASTEAFF.

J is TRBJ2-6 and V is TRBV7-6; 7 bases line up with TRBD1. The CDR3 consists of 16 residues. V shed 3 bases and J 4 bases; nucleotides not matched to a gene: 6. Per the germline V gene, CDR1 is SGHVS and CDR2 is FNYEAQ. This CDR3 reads CASSFRQGAGANVLTF. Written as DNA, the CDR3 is TGTGCCAGCAGCTTCCGACAGGGTGCCGGGGCCAACGTCCTGACTTTC. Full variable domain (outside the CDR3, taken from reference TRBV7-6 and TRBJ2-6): GAGVSQSPRYKVTKRGQDVALRCDPISGHVSLYWYRQALGQGPEFLTYFNYEAQQDKSGLPNDRFSAERPEGSISTLTIQRTEQRDSAMYRCASSFRQGAGANVLTFGAGSRLTVL.

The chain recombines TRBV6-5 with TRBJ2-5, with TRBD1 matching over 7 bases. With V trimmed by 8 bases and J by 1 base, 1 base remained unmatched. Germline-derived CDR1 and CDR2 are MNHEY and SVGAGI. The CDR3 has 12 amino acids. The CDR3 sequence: CASSGGQETQYF. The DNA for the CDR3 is TGTGCCAGCTCAGGGGGCCAAGAGACCCAGTACTTC.

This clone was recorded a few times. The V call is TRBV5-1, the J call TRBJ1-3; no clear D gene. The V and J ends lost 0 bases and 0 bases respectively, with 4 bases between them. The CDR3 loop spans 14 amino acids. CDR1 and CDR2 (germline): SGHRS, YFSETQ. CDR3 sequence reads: CASSLAGSGNTIYF. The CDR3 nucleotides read TGCGCCAGCAGCTTGGCGGGCTCTGGAAACACCATATATTTT.

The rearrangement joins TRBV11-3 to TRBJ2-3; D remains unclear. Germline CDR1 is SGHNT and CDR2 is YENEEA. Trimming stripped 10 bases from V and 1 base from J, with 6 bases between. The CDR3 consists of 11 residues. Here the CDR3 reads CAKGRTDTQYF. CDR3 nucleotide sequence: TGTGCCAAAGGGCGCACAGATACGCAGTATTTT.